This T cell receptor (beta chain) was sequenced for a study of OX40 agonist ivuxolimab in advanced cancers. For the study at large: Ivuxolimab doses were 0.01, 0.1, 0.3, 1.5, 3 or 10 mg/kg every 2 weeks. Melanoma, hepatocellular carcinoma, head and neck or renal cell cancer occurred in dose-escalation patients. Whole-study findings and limits: Clonal expansion was among the lowest in partial responders at 0.1-3.0 mg/kg, especially CD8+. Clones of CD4+ and CD8+ blood T cells grew by week 6 at doses of 0.1 to 3.0 mg/kg.

The CDR3 spans 14 residues. The V gene's germline CDR1 is MNHEY and CDR2 SVGAGI. V lost 0 bases to trimming and J lost 0 bases, with 5 bases between them. To note about this clone: Its specificity is unknown.

Assay: immunoSEQ multiplex PCR; the TCRdb copy retains only in-frame clones and omits some. Here the sample spans 70,000 to 85,000 clones, 85% to 95% being singletons. The chain combines TRBV6-5 with TRBJ1-1; D gene uncertain. Sequenced here: CD4+ or CD8+ T cells sorted from blood, sampled in a trial of the OX40 agonist ivuxolimab. This TCR was sampled from an adult with an advanced solid tumor such as melanoma, head and neck, liver or kidney cancer. DNA of the CDR3: TGTGCCAGCAGTTACTCTTTAGTGAACACTGAAGCTTTCTTT. It yields the protein CASSYSLVNTEAFF.